This TCR beta chain was profiled in a study of Graves' ophthalmopathy and Graves' hyperthyroidism. This clonotype was counted at least ten times. The CDR3 consists of 14 residues. Trimming at V came to 3 bases and at J to 4 bases, leaving 3 bases not matched to a gene. CDR1 and CDR2 from the germline V gene are SGHVS and FQNEAQ. For repertoire sequencing, the TCR beta CDR3 regions were amplified from RNA transcripts. First-round RT-PCR used HTBI primers; second-round multiplex PCR followed. From the multiplex PCR reads, TCRdb called clonotypes with MiXCR, one entry per CDR3 protein. The data contain approximately 540,000 distinct CDR3 sequences, less than 45% of them singletons.

This chain connects TRBV7-8 to TRBJ2-5; TRBD1 matches 9 bases. This receptor was identified in an adult man with Graves' hyperthyroidism. Sequencing was performed on peripheral blood or thyroid tissue (not recorded which). CDR3 region: CASSFGQGRETQYF. The DNA of the CDR3 is TGTGCCAGCAGCTTCGGACAGGGGAGAGAGACCCAGTACTTC.